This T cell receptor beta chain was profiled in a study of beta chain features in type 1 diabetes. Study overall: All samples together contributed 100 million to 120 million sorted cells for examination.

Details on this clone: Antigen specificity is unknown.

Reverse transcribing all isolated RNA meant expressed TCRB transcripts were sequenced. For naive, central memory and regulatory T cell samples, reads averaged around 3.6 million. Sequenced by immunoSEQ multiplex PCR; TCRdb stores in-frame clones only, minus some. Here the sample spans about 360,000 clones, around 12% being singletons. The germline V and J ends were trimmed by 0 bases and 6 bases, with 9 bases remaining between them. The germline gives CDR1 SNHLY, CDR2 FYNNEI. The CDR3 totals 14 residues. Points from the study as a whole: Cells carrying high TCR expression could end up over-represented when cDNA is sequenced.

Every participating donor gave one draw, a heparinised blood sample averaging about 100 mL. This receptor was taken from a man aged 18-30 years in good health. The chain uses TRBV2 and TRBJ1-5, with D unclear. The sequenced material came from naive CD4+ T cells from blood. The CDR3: CASSEASEIQPQHF. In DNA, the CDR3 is TGTGCCAGCAGTGAAGCGTCCGAGATTCAGCCCCAGCATTTT. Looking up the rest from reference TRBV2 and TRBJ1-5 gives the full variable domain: EPEVTQTPSHQVTQMGQEVILRCVPISNHLYFYWYRQILGQKVEFLVSFYNNEISEKSEIFDDQFSVERPDGSNFTLKIRSTKLEDSAMYFCASSEASEIQPQHFGDGTRLSIL.